What follows are 31 T cell receptor beta chains derived from one specimen sequenced in a study of PD-L1 blockade in urothelial cancer. Time point defined: pretreatment peripheral blood. Clones were sequenced by immunoSEQ multiplex PCR, and TCRdb holds only the in-frame ones, with some missing. Here the sample spans approximately 47,000 clones, approximately 85% being singletons. The source material was PBMCs, sampled around atezolizumab (anti-PD-L1) treatment. These receptors all come from a man aged 50 to 59 with urothelial cancer.

This clone is a singleton in its sample. The chain uses TRBV14 and TRBJ2-6, with 9 nucleotides matching TRBD1. The CDR3 contains 19 residues. V was pared by 0 bases and J by 0 bases, with 6 bases of the junction left unmatched. Germline loops: CDR1 SGHDN, CDR2 FVKESK. The CDR3 reads CASSQDLVTGGSGANVLTF. For the CDR3, the DNA is TGTGCCAGCAGCCAAGATTTGGTGACAGGGGGCTCTGGGGCCAACGTCCTGACTTTC.

The rearrangement uses TRBV7-2 and TRBJ1-2; D may be TRBD1 (5 bases). This CDR3 is built from 15 residues. Germline CDR1 and CDR2: SGHTA and FQGNSA. Between the trimmed V and J ends, which lost 1 base and 6 bases, there was a span of 15 bases. The DNA of the CDR3 is TGTGCCAGCAGCTTAGATTACAGGCAGTCCAATGGCTACACCTTC. This sequence encodes CASSLDYRQSNGYTF.

The rearrangement links TRBV5-1 to TRBJ1-1, with D tentatively TRBD1 (5 bases). V gave up 0 bases and J gave up 7 bases, with 13 bases separating them. Germline values: CDR1 SGHRS, CDR2 YFSETQ. The CDR3 extends over 14 amino acids. The chain's CDR3 is CASSLALGQDEAFF. The CDR3, as DNA: TGCGCCAGCAGCTTGGCCCTGGGGCAGGATGAAGCTTTCTTT.

The V and J genes are TRBV6-5 and TRBJ2-1; D not certain. Trimming removed 0 bases from V and 12 bases from J, with 21 bases in between. This CDR3 comprises 16 residues. CDR1 is MNHEY, CDR2 SVGAGI, per germline. CDR3 in DNA: TGTGCCAGCAGTTACTCGATGGCCGACTCCAGACTTCGGCAGTTCTTC. Its protein is CASSYSMADSRLRQFF.

This clone was picked up a small number of times. V is TRBV10-2 and J is TRBJ1-1; TRBD1 matches at 8 bases. Germline CDR1 WSHSY, CDR2 SAAADI. CDR3 size: 14 residues. V trimming: 8 bases; J trimming: 0 bases; junction bases outside the gene matches: 5. CDR3 region: CASLRTGLNTEAFF. The CDR3 DNA sequence: TGCGCCAGCCTTAGGACAGGGCTGAACACTGAAGCTTTCTTT.

This clone came up once. This chain joins TRBV19 and TRBJ2-4, with 13 nucleotides matching TRBD2. Looked up from germline, CDR1 is LNHDA and CDR2 is SQIVND (reference sequence). The CDR3 is 19 amino acids. V dropped 2 bases and J dropped 3; count of bases not matched to a gene: 10. The CDR3 DNA reads TGTGCCAGTAGTATACCAATAAGGACTAGCGGGAGTGTCAAAAACATTCAGTACTTC. Its translation: CASSIPIRTSGSVKNIQYF.

The rearrangement links TRBV9 to TRBJ2-5; D possibly corresponds to TRBD1 (6 bases). Trimming left V 0 bases short and J 2 bases short, with 8 bases between. The CDR3 is 14 amino acids. Per the germline V gene, CDR1 is SGDLS and CDR2 is YYNGEE. The CDR3 DNA sequence: TGTGCCAGCAGCGTAGAGACAGGACAAGAGACCCAGTACTTC. This translates into CASSVETGQETQYF.

The V and J genes are TRBV5-1 and TRBJ2-7, with D possibly being TRBD2 (6 bases). The CDR3 contains 13 residues. V dropped 1 base and J dropped 6 bases, with 11 bases sitting between them. Germline V gene lookup returns CDR1 SGHRS and CDR2 YFSETQ. The CDR3, as DNA: TGCGCCAGCAGCTTGTCCACGACTAGCGAGCAGTACTTC. This codes for CASSLSTTSEQYF.

This clone was picked up one time. V and J are TRBV6-5 and TRBJ2-7; 8 positions agree with TRBD2. With V trimmed by 4 bases and J by 4 bases, 3 bases remained unmatched. The CDR3 has 13 amino acids. CDR1 is MNHEY and CDR2 is SVGAGI in the germline V gene. CDR3 loop: CASSFGLAYEQYF. As DNA, the CDR3 is TGTGCCAGCAGTTTCGGACTAGCTTACGAGCAGTACTTC.

The J gene is TRBJ2-3, the V gene TRBV7-9; 15 nucleotides match TRBD2. The CDR3 loop spans 16 amino acids. Trimming cost V 4 bases and J 5 bases; bases outside gene matches: 4. Germline V gene sequence: CDR1 SEHNR, CDR2 FQNEAQ (reference sequence). CDR3 in amino acids: CASSWGLAGGRDTQYF. In DNA form, the CDR3 reads TGTGCCAGCAGCTGGGGACTAGCGGGAGGACGAGATACGCAGTATTTT.

V usage is TRBV9 and J usage is TRBJ1-1; unclear D gene. The CDR3 is 13 residues long. V lost 1 base to trimming and J lost 4 bases, with 8 bases between them. From germline, CDR1 is SGDLS and CDR2 YYNGEE. The CDR3 region is CASSVSGTTEAFF. The CDR3 region has the DNA TGTGCCAGCAGCGTATCCGGTACCACTGAAGCTTTCTTT.

This clone occurred once. The chain is built from TRBV19 and TRBJ1-5, with D unclear. Trimming left V 10 bases short and J 4 bases short, with 14 bases between. The CDR3 runs to 13 residues. CDR1 LNHDA and CDR2 SQIVND come from the germline V gene (reference sequence). CDR3 DNA: TGTGCCACCAGCACGAGGCCTAATCAGCCCCAGCATTTT. It yields the protein CATSTRPNQPQHF. The variable domain in full, completed from reference TRBV19 and TRBJ1-5, reads DGGITQSPKYLFRKEGQNVTLSCEQNLNHDAMYWYRQDPGQGLRLIYYSQIVNDFQKGDIAEGYSVSREKKESFPLTVTSAQKNPTAFYLCATSTRPNQPQHFGDGTRLSIL.

This clone has more than one count but fewer than ten. V and J are TRBV27 and TRBJ2-7; 7 bases match TRBD2. Per the germline V gene, CDR1 is MNHEY and CDR2 is SMNVEV (reference sequence). J was trimmed by 10 bases and V by 2 bases; bases with no gene match: 8. The CDR3 contains 13 residues. CDR3 residues: CASSLKARDYQYF. The CDR3 DNA sequence: TGTGCCAGCAGTTTAAAGGCGCGGGACTACCAGTACTTC.

A few counts support this clone. V gene TRBV10-1 combines with J gene TRBJ1-2; D might be TRBD1 (6 bases). The germline V gene has CDR1 WNHNN and CDR2 SYGVQD (reference sequence). V was clipped by 3 bases and J by 8 bases, with 25 bases between them. This CDR3 has 17 amino acids. CDR3 nucleotides: TGCGCCAGCAGTGATTACCCCTTCGGGGACAATACGGCGGGCTACACCTTC. Translation gives CASSDYPFGDNTAGYTF.

This clone was picked up one time. The V gene is TRBV28, the J gene TRBJ1-6, with a tentative D call TRBD1 (5 bases). Trimming cost V 8 bases and J 0 bases, with 8 bases left between them. The CDR3 has 14 residues. Looked up from germline, CDR1 is MDHEN and CDR2 is SYDVKM. As DNA, the CDR3 is TGTGCCAGCGGGGGGGTCTCCTATAATTCACCCCTCCACTTT. Protein product: CASGGVSYNSPLHF.

This chain uses TRBV6-1 with TRBJ1-1; the match to TRBD1 covers 8 bases. Germline trimming cut 6 bases from V and 1 base from J; bases unmatched to any gene: 4. In germline, CDR1 is MNHNS, CDR2 SASEGT. The CDR3 extends over 14 amino acids. The CDR3 nucleotides read TGTGCCAGCAGGCTGGGGACAGGGAACACTGAAGCTTTCTTT. This codes for CASRLGTGNTEAFF.

The chain uses TRBV5-1 and TRBJ2-1; the match to TRBD2 covers 13 bases. The CDR3 totals 17 residues. The V segment lost 1 base and the J segment 7 bases; nucleotides outside the gene matches: 8. Germline V CDR1 and CDR2: SGHRS, YFSETQ. The CDR3 sequence is CASSLPGLAGANNEQFF. CDR3 DNA sequence: TGCGCCAGCAGCTTGCCCGGACTAGCGGGGGCGAATAATGAGCAGTTCTTC.

The chain links TRBV18 to TRBJ2-1, with TRBD1 matching 11 bases. The ends lost 1 base at V and 8 bases at J; junction bases unmatched: 7. Germline V gene data show CDR1 as KGHSH and CDR2 as LQKENI. The CDR3 consists of 16 residues. The CDR3 loop is CASSPQGQGGGDEQFF. DNA for the CDR3: TGTGCCAGCTCACCACAGGGACAGGGGGGCGGAGATGAGCAGTTCTTC.

This chain uses TRBV28 with TRBJ1-4; no firm D call. Trimming cost V 6 bases and J 7 bases, with 12 bases left between them. The CDR3 runs 13 residues. In germline, CDR1 is MDHEN, CDR2 SYDVKM. Here the CDR3 reads CASSNYMFEKLFF. CDR3 DNA: TGTGCCAGCAGCAACTACATGTTTGAAAAACTGTTTTTT.

The V gene is TRBV28, the J gene TRBJ1-1; TRBD1 is a possible D gene (6 bases). V was cut by 8 bases and J by 2 bases, with 15 bases left in between. The germline CDR1 and CDR2 sequences are MDHEN and SYDVKM. This CDR3 contains 14 residues. The CDR3 loop reads CASLASGTNTEAFF. The CDR3 DNA is TGTGCCAGCCTTGCCTCGGGGACAAACACTGAAGCTTTCTTT.

The chain uses TRBV6-4 and TRBJ2-2; a weak D match, TRBD1 (6 bases). V lost 6 bases, J lost 3 bases, and 11 bases lay in between. Germline lookup yields CDR1 MRHNA and CDR2 SNTAGT. CDR3 size: 14 residues. Written as DNA, the CDR3 is TGTGCCAGCAGCCGGGACACTGACACCGGGGAGCTGTTTTTT. It codes for CASSRDTDTGELFF.

This clone was observed a handful of times. The chain is built from TRBV7-8 and TRBJ1-1, with D maybe TRBD1 (5 bases). Germline CDR1 SGHVS, CDR2 FQNEAQ. V lost 0 bases and J lost 11, with 13 bases in between. This CDR3 has 13 residues. The CDR3 bases are TGTGCCAGCAGCTTAGCTTTGGCAGGGCATGCTTTCTTT. This encodes CASSLALAGHAFF.

The CDR3 sequence is CASSPRGGGSSYNEQFF. CDR3 bases: TGTGCCAGCAGCCCCCGGGGTGGCGGGAGCTCCTACAATGAGCAGTTCTTC. The gene calls are TRBV14 and TRBJ2-1; 7 bases map to TRBD2. The CDR3 is 17 amino acids. Germline V gene data show CDR1 as SGHDN and CDR2 as FVKESK. V dropped 4 bases and J dropped 0; count of bases not matched to a gene: 9.

The gene calls are TRBV19 and TRBJ2-2, with 12 bases matching TRBD2. Germline V gene sequence: CDR1 LNHDA, CDR2 SQIVND (reference sequence). J lost 0 bases, V lost 8 bases, and 1 base had no gene match. This CDR3 region has 15 residues. The CDR3 sequence is CASRTSGTNTGELFF. The CDR3 DNA reads as TGTGCCAGTCGGACTAGCGGGACGAACACCGGGGAGCTGTTTTTT.

This clone was seen only a few times. The chain has TRBV11-1 and TRBJ2-5; possible D gene TRBD1, 6 bases. V was pared by 5 bases and J by 0 bases, with 7 bases between. This CDR3 is 13 amino acids long. CDR1 is SGHAT and CDR2 is FQDESV in the germline V gene (reference sequence). The chain's CDR3 is CASSRQDQETQYF. The CDR3 coding sequence is TGTGCCAGCAGCCGACAGGACCAAGAGACCCAGTACTTC.

The V call is TRBV28, the J call TRBJ2-7; the match to TRBD1 covers 7 bases. Per the germline V gene, CDR1 is MDHEN and CDR2 is SYDVKM. This CDR3 spans 11 amino acids. Trimming cost V 5 bases and J 13 bases; bases outside gene matches: 8. Here the CDR3 DNA reads TGTGCCAGCAGTCGACGGACAGGAACATACTTC. The encoded protein is CASSRRTGTYF.

This clone was detected once. The V call is TRBV7-2, the J call TRBJ2-5, with 16 positions matching TRBD2. This CDR3 comprises 17 residues. The V gene end was trimmed by 4 bases and the J gene end by 5 bases; junction bases not matched to a gene: 7. Germline loops: CDR1 SGHTA, CDR2 FQGNSA. CDR3 nucleotide sequence: TGTGCCAGCAGCTCCGGGACTAGCGGGAGGGCGGGGGAGACCCAGTACTTC. Translating it yields CASSSGTSGRAGETQYF.

This clone has just one count. The rearrangement joins TRBV7-9 to TRBJ2-2, with 12 bases identical to TRBD2. Germline loops: CDR1 SEHNR, CDR2 FQNEAQ (reference sequence). V dropped 4 bases and J dropped 4; count of bases not matched to a gene: 10. The CDR3 is 18 amino acids. The CDR3 reads CASSSSGLAGRVTGELFF. In DNA form, the CDR3 reads TGTGCCAGCAGCTCCTCCGGACTAGCGGGAAGAGTCACCGGGGAGCTGTTTTTT.

The chain combines TRBV7-2 with TRBJ2-1; 7 bases agree with TRBD1. Germline V lookup: CDR1 SGHTA, CDR2 FQGNSA. J was trimmed by 6 bases and V by 2 bases; bases with no gene match: 10. The CDR3 loop spans 16 amino acids. CDR3 residues: CASSLTGDSRTNEQFF. The CDR3 DNA reads as TGTGCCAGCAGCTTAACCGGGGACAGCCGAACCAATGAGCAGTTCTTC.

This clone has a count of ten or more. The chain recombines TRBV6-4 with TRBJ2-3; 12 positions match TRBD2. CDR1 is MRHNA and CDR2 is SNTAGT in the germline V gene. The CDR3 covers 15 residues. V lost 4 bases to trimming and J lost 4 bases; unmatched junction nucleotides: 3. The CDR3 reads CASSATSGRSDTQYF. CDR3 in DNA: TGTGCCAGCAGTGCCACTAGCGGGAGGTCAGATACGCAGTATTTT.

J is TRBJ1-2 and V is TRBV7-2, with D hard to call. The V end lost 1 base, the J end lost 4 bases, and 10 bases lay between the germline ends. Per germline, CDR1 SGHTA and CDR2 FQGNSA. This CDR3 comprises 14 residues. CDR3 sequence: CASSLDRGSYGYTF. The CDR3 DNA follows: TGTGCCAGCAGCTTAGATCGTGGCTCCTATGGCTACACCTTC.